The 21 T cell receptor beta chains below were found in one sample sequenced in a study of T cells in Graves' hyperthyroidism and ophthalmopathy. Amplification targeted TCR beta CDR3 regions from RNA transcripts. HTBI primers were employed in a first-round RT-PCR of the TCR CDR3. TCRdb reanalysed the multiplex PCR reads using MiXCR and keeps one entry per CDR3 protein. The table shows about half a million distinct CDR3 sequences, with about 22% occurring only once. The sequencing sample was made of blood. All receptors come from a woman between 65 and 79 years old with Graves' ophthalmopathy.

This clonotype showed up many times. The chain employs TRBV20-1 and TRBJ1-1, with 7 bases fitting TRBD1. Germline V lookup: CDR1 DFQATT, CDR2 SNEGSKA (reference sequence). The CDR3 loop spans 15 amino acids. Trimming cost V 0 bases and J 4 bases; bases outside gene matches: 8. The CDR3 coding sequence is TGCAGTGCTAGAGACACAGGGGATTTAGGCACTGAAGCTTTCTTT. Amino acid sequence: CSARDTGDLGTEAFF.

The rearrangement joins TRBV7-2 to TRBJ2-1, with TRBD1 identical over 10 bases. CDR1 is SGHTA, CDR2 FQGNSA, per germline. J gave up 7 bases and V 1 base, and 10 bases lay outside the gene matches. There are 17 residues in the CDR3. The DNA for the CDR3 is TGTGCCAGCAGCTTAGTCGCGGGGACAGGGGAAGCGAATGAGCAGTTCTTC. Amino acids: CASSLVAGTGEANEQFF.

The chain employs TRBV10-2 and TRBJ2-3, with 9 bases identical to TRBD2. Trimming removed 2 bases from V and 1 base from J; junction bases left unmatched: 16. There are 20 residues in the CDR3. Germline V gives CDR1 WSHSY, CDR2 SAAADI. The CDR3 spells CASSEPYPSGRTPGTDTQYF. CDR3 in DNA: TGCGCCAGCAGTGAGCCCTACCCAAGCGGGAGGACTCCTGGCACAGATACGCAGTATTTT.

This clonotype was found many times. The V call is TRBV11-2, the J call TRBJ2-1, with TRBD2 identical over 10 bases. V was clipped by 2 bases and J by 5 bases; unmatched bases: 6. Per germline, CDR1 SGHAT and CDR2 FQNNGV. This CDR3 contains 16 residues. This chain's CDR3 is CASSLSLLAGNNEQFF. The CDR3 nucleotides are TGTGCCAGCAGCTTATCCTTACTAGCGGGAAACAATGAGCAGTTCTTC.

Only a few counts were recorded for this clonotype. This chain links TRBV24-1 with TRBJ2-5; TRBD1 aligns across 11 bases. Germline V gene data show CDR1 as KGHDR and CDR2 as SFDVKD. The CDR3 is 14 residues long. After removal of 4 bases from V and 7 bases from J, the junction contained 4 bases not matched to a gene. CDR3: CATSDGQGAVTQYF. The CDR3 region has the DNA TGTGCCACCAGTGACGGACAGGGGGCTGTGACCCAGTACTTC.

The genes are TRBV27 and TRBJ2-7; possibly TRBD2 for D (5 bases). The CDR3 totals 15 residues. Trimming took 4 bases from V and 3 from J, leaving 16 bases between them. The germline V gene encodes CDR1 MNHEY and CDR2 SMNVEV (reference sequence). In DNA form, the CDR3 reads TGTGCCAGCAGTTCCCTCCCGGGGTACCGCTACGAGCAGTACTTC. Its translation: CASSSLPGYRYEQYF.

Of note for this clonotype: This clone may be a read error of a much larger clone one base away. No conserved phenylalanine or tryptophan is present at the end of the CDR3, so a read error is the likely explanation. The chain recombines TRBV2 with TRBJ2-2, with D possibly TRBD2 on 5 matching bases. This CDR3 is built from 15 residues. Germline-derived CDR1 and CDR2 are SNHLY and FYNNEI. The V end lost 6 bases, the J end lost 2 bases, and 13 bases lay between the germline ends. CDR3 in DNA: TGTGCCAGCAGGAGGGAACTTCCCAACACCGGGGAGCTGTTTTCT. This encodes CASRRELPNTGELFS.

This clonotype was counted ten times or more. The genes are TRBV5-6 and TRBJ2-3; no clear D. The germline V and J ends were trimmed by 4 bases and 1 base, with 7 bases remaining between them. The germline gives CDR1 SGHDT, CDR2 YYEEEE. The CDR3 runs 13 residues. CDR3 nucleotides: TGTGCCAGCAGCACCACAGGCACAGATACGCAGTATTTT. As protein: CASSTTGTDTQYF. The full variable domain, in which reference TRBV5-6 and TRBJ2-3 provide the parts outside the CDR3, is DAGVTQSPTHLIKTRGQQVTLRCSPKSGHDTVSWYQQALGQGPQFIFQYYEEEERQRGNFPDRFSGHQFPNYSSELNVNALLLGDSALYLCASSTTGTDTQYFGPGTRLTVL.

The chain carries TRBV19 and TRBJ2-1; D is uncertain. Germline assignment: CDR1 LNHDA and CDR2 SQIVND (reference sequence). The V end lost 1 base, the J end lost 8 bases, and 6 bases lay between the germline ends. The CDR3 contains 12 residues. The CDR3, as DNA: TGTGCCAGTAGTATAGTCGGCTATGAGCAGTTCTTC. The encoded protein is CASSIVGYEQFF.

This clonotype was observed many times. The chain joins TRBV20-1 to TRBJ2-3, with 8 nucleotides matching TRBD2. This CDR3 is 15 amino acids long. CDR1 is DFQATT and CDR2 is SNEGSKA in the germline V gene (reference sequence). The V and J ends lost 1 base and 6 bases, in that order; junction bases with no gene match: 9. The DNA for the CDR3 is TGCAGTGCTAGAGTTGGCGGGGGGCCGCCGGATACGCAGTATTTT. This encodes CSARVGGGPPDTQYF.

This clonotype was seen many times. The rearrangement joins TRBV12-3 or TRBV12-4 to TRBJ1-2; D is unresolved. The CDR3 is 13 amino acids. Trimming took off 3 bases at V and 5 bases at J, with 10 bases between the two ends. CDR3 residues: CASSLSVQYGYTF. CDR3 sequence (DNA): TGTGCCAGCAGTTTGTCCGTTCAATATGGCTACACCTTC.

This clonotype was seen only a few times. The chain combines TRBV6-1 with TRBJ2-2, with TRBD2 identical over 11 bases. The CDR3 covers 17 residues. The germline V gene has CDR1 MNHNS and CDR2 SASEGT. With 7 bases clipped from V and 0 bases from J, the junction kept 7 bases outside the gene matches. The CDR3: CASTPWTSGPNTGELFF. The CDR3 nucleotides are TGTGCCAGCACCCCATGGACTAGCGGGCCGAACACCGGGGAGCTGTTTTTT.

This clonotype turned up a few times. V is TRBV11-2 and J is TRBJ2-1, with D maybe TRBD1 (5 bases). The CDR3 totals 17 residues. V was cut by 4 bases and J by 3 bases, with 19 bases left in between. CDR1 and CDR2 from the germline V gene are SGHAT and FQNNGV. As DNA, the CDR3 is TGTGCCAGCAGCTCAAACACAGGAATGGGGATCTACAATGAGCAGTTCTTC. Its translation is CASSSNTGMGIYNEQFF. Variable domain in full (rest from reference TRBV11-2 and TRBJ2-1): EAGVAQSPRYKIIEKRQSVAFWCNPISGHATLYWYQQILGQGPKLLIQFQNNGVVDDSQLPKDRFSAERLKGVDSTLKIQPAKLEDSAVYLCASSSNTGMGIYNEQFFGPGTRLTVL.

This clonotype came up a few times. The rearrangement uses TRBV5-1 and TRBJ2-7; D gene uncertain. The CDR3 has 13 residues. V was cut by 4 bases and J by 7 bases, with 15 bases left in between. CDR1 and CDR2 from the germline V gene are SGHRS and YFSETQ. DNA for the CDR3: TGCGCCAGCAGCCCGGAGCCGATTTGGGAGCAGTACTTC. Translation: CASSPEPIWEQYF.

This clonotype was counted many times. This rearrangement joins TRBV28 to TRBJ1-5; maybe TRBD1 (6 bases). This CDR3 is 15 amino acids long. The V end was cut by 4 bases, the J end by 1 base, with 11 bases between. In germline, CDR1 is MDHEN, CDR2 SYDVKM. For the CDR3, the DNA is TGTGCCAGCAGTTGGACAGCTACAAGCAATCAGCCCCAGCATTTT. Translation: CASSWTATSNQPQHF.

This clonotype was picked up many times. The chain combines TRBV12-3 or TRBV12-4 with TRBJ1-4, with 8 positions matching TRBD1. J lost 7 bases, V lost 4 bases, and 5 bases had no gene match. The CDR3 runs 14 residues. CDR3 DNA: TGTGCCAGCAGTTACCAGGGGGCTCTTGAAAAACTGTTTTTT. Translated, it gives CASSYQGALEKLFF.

The rearrangement uses TRBV20-1 and TRBJ1-1; 9 bases map to TRBD1. The CDR3 has 16 amino acids. The J segment lost 1 base and the V segment lost 1 base, leaving 7 bases of the junction unmatched. The germline V gene has CDR1 DFQATT and CDR2 SNEGSKA (reference sequence). CDR3: CSARAGDRVGNTEAFF. DNA for the CDR3: TGCAGTGCTAGAGCGGGGGACAGGGTGGGGAACACTGAAGCTTTCTTT.

V usage is TRBV20-1 and J usage is TRBJ2-7; possibly TRBD2 for D (6 bases). The CDR3 loop spans 14 amino acids. Trimming removed 3 bases at V and 3 bases at J, with 15 bases between. CDR1 is DFQATT, CDR2 SNEGSKA, per germline (reference sequence). CDR3 protein: CSASQASDIYEQYF. Written as DNA, the CDR3 is TGCAGTGCTAGTCAGGCTAGCGATATCTACGAGCAGTACTTC.

V and J are TRBV10-3 and TRBJ2-3, with 8 bases identical to TRBD1. The CDR3 length is 14 residues. The junction had 8 bases not matched to a gene; V was cut back by 10 bases and J by 2 bases. Germline V lookup: CDR1 ENHRY, CDR2 SYGVKD. CDR3 sequence: CATATGAYTDTQYF. In DNA, the CDR3 is TGTGCCACCGCGACAGGGGCCTACACAGATACGCAGTATTTT.

This chain uses TRBV9 with TRBJ1-3, with D perhaps matching TRBD1 (5 bases). Germline-derived CDR1 and CDR2 are SGDLS and YYNGEE. Trimming stripped 4 bases from V and 4 bases from J, with 15 bases between. The CDR3 is 15 amino acids. Written as DNA, the CDR3 is TGTGCCAGCAGCCCCAGAGGGGTCTCAGGAAACACCATATATTTT. Translated, it gives CASSPRGVSGNTIYF.

This clonotype occurred many times. The J gene is TRBJ1-1, the V gene TRBV11-2; D uncertain. CDR3 size: 14 residues. CDR1 SGHAT and CDR2 FQNNGV come from the germline V gene. V lost 5 bases and J 5 bases, leaving 15 bases between the germline ends. The CDR3 nucleotides read TGTGCCAGCAGCCGTCAGAGCTCCGGTACTGAAGCTTTCTTT. It specifies CASSRQSSGTEAFF.